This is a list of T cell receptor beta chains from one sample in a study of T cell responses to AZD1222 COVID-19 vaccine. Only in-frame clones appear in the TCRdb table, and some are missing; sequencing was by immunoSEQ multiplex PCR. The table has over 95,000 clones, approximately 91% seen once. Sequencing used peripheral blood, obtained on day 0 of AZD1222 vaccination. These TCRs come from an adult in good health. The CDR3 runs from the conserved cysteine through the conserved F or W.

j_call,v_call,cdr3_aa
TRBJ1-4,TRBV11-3,CASSLDTNEKLFF
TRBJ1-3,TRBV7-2,CASSLGPSGNTIYF
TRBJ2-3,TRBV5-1,CASSYPEGPTDTQYF
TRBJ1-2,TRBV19,CASSITPDRSGNYGYTF
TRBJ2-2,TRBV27,CASSQDRGRTGELFF
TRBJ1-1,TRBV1,CTSSQDQGRPDRGRGMAFF
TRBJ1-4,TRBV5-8,CASSRQRGPAGEKLFF
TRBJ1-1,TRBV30,CAWKMNTEAFF
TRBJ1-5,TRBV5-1,CASSLGQYSNQPQHF
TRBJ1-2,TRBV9,CASQRRLNYGYTF
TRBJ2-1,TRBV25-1,CASGFTGGAYNEQFF
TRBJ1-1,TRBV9,CASSVVGMNTEAFF
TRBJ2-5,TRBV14,CASSPSPGQVGQETQYF
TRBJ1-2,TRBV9,CASSGSGTGFHGYTF
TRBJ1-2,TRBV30,CAWSVRTGRGYYGYTF
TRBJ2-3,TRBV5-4,CASSPRASGDTQYF
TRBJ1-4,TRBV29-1,CSVGPQGTNEKLFF
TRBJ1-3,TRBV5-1,CASSLGQTGNTIYF
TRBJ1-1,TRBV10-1,CASRQGNTEAFF
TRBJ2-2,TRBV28,CASSLLRLGGELFF
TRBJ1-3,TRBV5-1,CASSLSRGNTIYF
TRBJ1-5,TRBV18,CASSSTGDQPQHF
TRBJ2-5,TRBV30,CASGGAETQYF
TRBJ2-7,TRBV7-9,CASSFPGTGGAGRDEQYF
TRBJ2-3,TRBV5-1,CASSPLPLGGRDTQYF
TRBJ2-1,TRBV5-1,CASSSGTGGGYEQFF
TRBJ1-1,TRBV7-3,CASSQAAGLRTEAFF
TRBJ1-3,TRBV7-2,CASSFGNSGGNTIYF
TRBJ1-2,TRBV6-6,CASSWSRENYGYTF